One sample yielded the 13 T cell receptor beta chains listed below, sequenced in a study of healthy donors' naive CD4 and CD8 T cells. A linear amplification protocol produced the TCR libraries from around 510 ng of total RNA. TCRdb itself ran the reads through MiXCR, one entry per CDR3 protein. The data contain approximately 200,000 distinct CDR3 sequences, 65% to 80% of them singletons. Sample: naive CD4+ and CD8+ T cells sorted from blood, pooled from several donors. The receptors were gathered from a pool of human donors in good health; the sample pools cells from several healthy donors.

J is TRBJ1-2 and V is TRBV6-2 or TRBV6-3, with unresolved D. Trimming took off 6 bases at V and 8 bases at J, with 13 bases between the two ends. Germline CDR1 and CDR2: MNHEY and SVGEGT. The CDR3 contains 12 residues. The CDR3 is CASSPEPRGYTF. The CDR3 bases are TGTGCCAGCAGCCCAGAGCCGCGGGGCTACACCTTC.

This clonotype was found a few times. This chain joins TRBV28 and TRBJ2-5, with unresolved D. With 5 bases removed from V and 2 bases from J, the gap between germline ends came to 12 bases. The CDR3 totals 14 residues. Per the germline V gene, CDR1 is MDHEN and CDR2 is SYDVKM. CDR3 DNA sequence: TGTGCCAGCAGTCTTACTGGCCCTCAAGAGACCCAGTACTTC. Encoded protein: CASSLTGPQETQYF.

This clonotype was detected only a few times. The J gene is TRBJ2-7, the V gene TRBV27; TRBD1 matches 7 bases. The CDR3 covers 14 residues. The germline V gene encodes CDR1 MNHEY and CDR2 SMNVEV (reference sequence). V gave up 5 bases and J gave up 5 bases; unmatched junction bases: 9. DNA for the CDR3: TGTGCCAGCAGTCCCAGACAGGGAGAGGACGAGCAGTACTTC. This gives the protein CASSPRQGEDEQYF.

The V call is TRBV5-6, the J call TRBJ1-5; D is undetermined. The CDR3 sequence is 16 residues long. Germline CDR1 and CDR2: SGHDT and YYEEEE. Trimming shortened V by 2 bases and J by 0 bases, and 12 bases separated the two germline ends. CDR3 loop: CASSFGSSPSNQPQHF. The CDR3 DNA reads TGTGCCAGCAGCTTTGGGTCCAGCCCTAGCAATCAGCCCCAGCATTTT.

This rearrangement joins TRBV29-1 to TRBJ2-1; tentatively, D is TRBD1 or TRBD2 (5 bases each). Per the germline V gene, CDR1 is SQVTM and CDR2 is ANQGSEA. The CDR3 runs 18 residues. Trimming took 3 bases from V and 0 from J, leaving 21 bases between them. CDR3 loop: CSVETLAGGGNSYNEQFF. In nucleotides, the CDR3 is TGCAGCGTTGAGACATTGGCGGGTGGGGGTAACTCCTACAATGAGCAGTTCTTC.

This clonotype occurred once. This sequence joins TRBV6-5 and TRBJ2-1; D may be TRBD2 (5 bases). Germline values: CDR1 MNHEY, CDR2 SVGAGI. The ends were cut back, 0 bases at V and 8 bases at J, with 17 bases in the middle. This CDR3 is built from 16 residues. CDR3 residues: CASSYSPRLRVDEQFF. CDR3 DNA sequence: TGTGCCAGCAGTTACTCCCCCCGACTAAGGGTCGATGAGCAGTTCTTC.

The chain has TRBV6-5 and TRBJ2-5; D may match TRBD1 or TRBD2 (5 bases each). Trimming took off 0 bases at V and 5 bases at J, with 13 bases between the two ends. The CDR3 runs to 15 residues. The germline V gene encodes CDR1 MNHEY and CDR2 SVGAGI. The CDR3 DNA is TGTGCCAGCAGTTACTCAGGGACCGCGGATGAGACCCAGTACTTC. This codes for CASSYSGTADETQYF.

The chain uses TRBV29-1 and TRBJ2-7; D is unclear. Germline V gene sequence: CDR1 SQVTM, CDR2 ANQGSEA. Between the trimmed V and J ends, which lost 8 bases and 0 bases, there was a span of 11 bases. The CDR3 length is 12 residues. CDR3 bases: TGCAGCTTTATGTCGAACTCCTACGAGCAGTACTTC. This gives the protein CSFMSNSYEQYF.

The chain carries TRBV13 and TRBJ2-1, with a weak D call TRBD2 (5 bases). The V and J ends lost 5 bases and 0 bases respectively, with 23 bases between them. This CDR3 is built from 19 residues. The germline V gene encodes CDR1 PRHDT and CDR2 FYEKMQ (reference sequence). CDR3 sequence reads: CASSLLFPDRRSSYNEQFF. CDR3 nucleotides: TGTGCCAGCAGCCTCCTCTTCCCCGACCGGAGGAGCTCCTACAATGAGCAGTTCTTC.

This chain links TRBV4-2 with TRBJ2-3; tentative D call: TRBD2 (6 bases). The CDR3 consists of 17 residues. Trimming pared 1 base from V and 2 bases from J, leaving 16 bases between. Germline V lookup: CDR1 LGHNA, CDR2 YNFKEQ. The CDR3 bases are TGTGCCAGCAGCCAAGGGCCCTTAGCGGAGGACACAGATACGCAGTATTTT. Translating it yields CASSQGPLAEDTDTQYF.

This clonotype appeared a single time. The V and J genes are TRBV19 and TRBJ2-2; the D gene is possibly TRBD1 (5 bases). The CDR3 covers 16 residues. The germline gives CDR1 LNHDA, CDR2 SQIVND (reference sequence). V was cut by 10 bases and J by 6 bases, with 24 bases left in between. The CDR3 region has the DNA TGTGCCACCAGACGCAGGGCAGGCCTTCTGGCCGGGGAGCTGTTTTTT. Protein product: CATRRRAGLLAGELFF.

CDR3 region: CASSSNSPLHF. Here the CDR3 DNA reads TGTGCCAGCAGTAGCAATTCACCCCTCCACTTT. The rearrangement links TRBV6-5 to TRBJ1-6; D remains unclear. The V and J ends lost 5 bases and 7 bases respectively, with 3 bases between them. The CDR3 contains 11 residues. The germline gives CDR1 MNHEY, CDR2 SVGAGI.

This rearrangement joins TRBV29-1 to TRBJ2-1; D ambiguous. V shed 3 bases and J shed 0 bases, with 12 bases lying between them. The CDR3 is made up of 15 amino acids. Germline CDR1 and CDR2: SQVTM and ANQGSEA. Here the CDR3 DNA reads TGCAGCGTTGAGGAGCTCCCTAGCTCCTACAATGAGCAGTTCTTC. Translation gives CSVEELPSSYNEQFF.